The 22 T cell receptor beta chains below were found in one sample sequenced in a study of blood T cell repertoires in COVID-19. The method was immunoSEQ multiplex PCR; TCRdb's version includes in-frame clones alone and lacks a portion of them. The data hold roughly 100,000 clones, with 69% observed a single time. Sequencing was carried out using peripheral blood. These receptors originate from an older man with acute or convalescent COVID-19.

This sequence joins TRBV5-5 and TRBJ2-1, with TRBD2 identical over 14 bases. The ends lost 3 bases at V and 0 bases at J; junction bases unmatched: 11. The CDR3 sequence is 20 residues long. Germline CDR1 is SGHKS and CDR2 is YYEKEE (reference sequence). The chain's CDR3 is CASSYSGGLAGASSYNEQFF. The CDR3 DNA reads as TGTGCCAGCAGCTATTCAGGGGGACTAGCGGGAGCGAGCTCCTACAATGAGCAGTTCTTC.

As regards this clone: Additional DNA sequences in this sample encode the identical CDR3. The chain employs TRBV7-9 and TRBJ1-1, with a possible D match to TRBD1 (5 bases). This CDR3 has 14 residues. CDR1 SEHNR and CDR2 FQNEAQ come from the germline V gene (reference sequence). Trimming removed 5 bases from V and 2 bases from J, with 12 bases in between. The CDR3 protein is CASSLAGVNTEAFF. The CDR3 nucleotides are TGTGCCAGCAGCCTGGCGGGGGTTAACACTGAAGCTTTCTTT. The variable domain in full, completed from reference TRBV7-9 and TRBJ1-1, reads DTGVSQNPRHKITKRGQNVTFRCDPISEHNRLYWYRQTLGQGPEFLTYFQNEAQLEKSRLLSDRFSAERPKGSFSTLEIQRTEQGDSAMYLCASSLAGVNTEAFFGQGTRLTVV.

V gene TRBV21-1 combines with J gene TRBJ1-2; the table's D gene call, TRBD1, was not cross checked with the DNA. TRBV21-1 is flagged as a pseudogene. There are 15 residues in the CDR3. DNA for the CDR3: TGTGCCAGCAGCGCCCGGGACATTCCTAACTATGGCTACACCTTC. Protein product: CASSARDIPNYGYTF.

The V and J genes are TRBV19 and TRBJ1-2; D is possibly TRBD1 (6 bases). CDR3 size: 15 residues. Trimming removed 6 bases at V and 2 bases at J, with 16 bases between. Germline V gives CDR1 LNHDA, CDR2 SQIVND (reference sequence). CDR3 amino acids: CASSIQGPLNYGYTF. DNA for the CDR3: TGTGCCAGTAGCATACAGGGCCCCTTGAACTATGGCTACACCTTC.

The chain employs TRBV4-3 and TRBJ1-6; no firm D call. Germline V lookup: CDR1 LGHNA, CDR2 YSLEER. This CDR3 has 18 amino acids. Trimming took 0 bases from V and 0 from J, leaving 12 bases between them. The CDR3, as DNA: TGCGCCAGCAGCCAAGAACGGGGATCCTACTCCTATAATTCACCCCTCCACTTT. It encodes CASSQERGSYSYNSPLHF.

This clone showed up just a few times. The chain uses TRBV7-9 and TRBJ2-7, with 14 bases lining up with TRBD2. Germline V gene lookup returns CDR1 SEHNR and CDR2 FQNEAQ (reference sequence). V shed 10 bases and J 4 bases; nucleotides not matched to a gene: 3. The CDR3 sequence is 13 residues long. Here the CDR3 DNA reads TGTGCCACGGGACTAGCGGGAGCGTACGAGCAGTACTTC. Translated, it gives CATGLAGAYEQYF.

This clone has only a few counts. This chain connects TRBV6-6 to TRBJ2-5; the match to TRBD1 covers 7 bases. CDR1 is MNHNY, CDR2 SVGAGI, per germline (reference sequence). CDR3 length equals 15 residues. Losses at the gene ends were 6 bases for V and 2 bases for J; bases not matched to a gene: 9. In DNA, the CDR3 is TGTGCCAGCAGCTCAGGACAGGATCGACAAGAGACCCAGTACTTC. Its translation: CASSSGQDRQETQYF.

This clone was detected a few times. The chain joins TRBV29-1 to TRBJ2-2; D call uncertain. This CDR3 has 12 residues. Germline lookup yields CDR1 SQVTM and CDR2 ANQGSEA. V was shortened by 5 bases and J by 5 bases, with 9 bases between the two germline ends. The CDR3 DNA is TGCAGCGTTCCCAGACAAACCGGGGAGCTGTTTTTT. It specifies CSVPRQTGELFF.

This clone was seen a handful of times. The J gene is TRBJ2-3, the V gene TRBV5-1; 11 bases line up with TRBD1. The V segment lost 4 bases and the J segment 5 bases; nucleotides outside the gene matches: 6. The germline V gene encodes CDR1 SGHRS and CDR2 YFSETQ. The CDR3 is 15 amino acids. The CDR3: CASSNRDRGGDTQYF. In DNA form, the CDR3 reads TGCGCCAGCAGCAACCGGGACAGGGGGGGAGATACGCAGTATTTT.

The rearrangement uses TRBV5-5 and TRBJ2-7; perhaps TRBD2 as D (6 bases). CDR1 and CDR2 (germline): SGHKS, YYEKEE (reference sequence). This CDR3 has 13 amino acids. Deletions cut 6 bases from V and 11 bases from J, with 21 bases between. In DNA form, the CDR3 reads TGTGCCAGCAACAACCTCGACCAGCCGGGAGAGTACTTC. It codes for CASNNLDQPGEYF.

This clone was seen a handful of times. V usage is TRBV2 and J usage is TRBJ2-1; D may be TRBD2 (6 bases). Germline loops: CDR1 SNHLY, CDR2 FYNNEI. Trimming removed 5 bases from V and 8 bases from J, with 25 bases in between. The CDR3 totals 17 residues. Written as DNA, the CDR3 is TGTGCCAGCAGTCTTGGGGTCGGGAGCGCTGGATATGATGAGCAGTTCTTC. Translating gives CASSLGVGSAGYDEQFF.

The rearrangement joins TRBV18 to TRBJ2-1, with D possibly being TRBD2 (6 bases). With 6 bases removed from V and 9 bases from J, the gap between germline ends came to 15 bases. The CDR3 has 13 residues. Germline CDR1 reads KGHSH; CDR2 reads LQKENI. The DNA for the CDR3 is TGTGCCAGCTCGCCAGAGGGGCGGGGTGAGCAGTTCTTC. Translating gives CASSPEGRGEQFF. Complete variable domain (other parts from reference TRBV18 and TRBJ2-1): NAGVMQNPRHLVRRRGQEARLRCSPMKGHSHVYWYRQLPEEGLKFMVYLQKENIIDESGMPKERFSAEFPKEGPSILRIQQVVRGDSAAYFCASSPEGRGEQFFGPGTRLTVL.

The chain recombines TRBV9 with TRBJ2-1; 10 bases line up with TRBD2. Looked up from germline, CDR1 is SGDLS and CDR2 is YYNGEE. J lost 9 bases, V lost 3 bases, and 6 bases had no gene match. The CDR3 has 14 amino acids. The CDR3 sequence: CASSAGTSATEQFF. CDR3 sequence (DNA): TGTGCCAGCAGCGCCGGGACTAGCGCCACTGAGCAGTTCTTC.

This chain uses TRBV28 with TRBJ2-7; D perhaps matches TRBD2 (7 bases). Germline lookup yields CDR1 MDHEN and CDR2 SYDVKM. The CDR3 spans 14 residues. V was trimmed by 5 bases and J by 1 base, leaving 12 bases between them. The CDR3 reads CASSAEGGSYEQYF. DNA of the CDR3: TGTGCCAGCAGTGCGGAGGGGGGGTCCTACGAGCAGTACTTC. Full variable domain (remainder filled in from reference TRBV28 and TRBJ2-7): DVKVTQSSRYLVKRTGEKVFLECVQDMDHENMFWYRQDPGLGLRLIYFSYDVKMKEKGDIPEGYSVSREKKERFSLILESASTNQTSMYLCASSAEGGSYEQYFGPGTRLTVT.

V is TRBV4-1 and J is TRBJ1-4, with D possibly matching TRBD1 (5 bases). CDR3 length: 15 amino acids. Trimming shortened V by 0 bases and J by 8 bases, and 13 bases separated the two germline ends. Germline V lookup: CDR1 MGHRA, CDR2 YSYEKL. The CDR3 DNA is TGCGCCAGCAGCCAAGATCAGCAGGGTAGAGAAAAACTGTTTTTT. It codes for CASSQDQQGREKLFF.

The chain's CDR3 is CASRGGWNSPLHF. CDR3 DNA: TGTGCCAGCAGGGGGGGATGGAATTCACCCCTCCACTTT. The chain links TRBV5-4 to TRBJ1-6, with D perhaps matching TRBD1 (5 bases). The germline V and J ends were trimmed by 5 bases and 7 bases, with 10 bases remaining between them. The CDR3 is 13 amino acids. The germline CDR1 and CDR2 sequences are SGHNT and YYREEE (reference sequence).

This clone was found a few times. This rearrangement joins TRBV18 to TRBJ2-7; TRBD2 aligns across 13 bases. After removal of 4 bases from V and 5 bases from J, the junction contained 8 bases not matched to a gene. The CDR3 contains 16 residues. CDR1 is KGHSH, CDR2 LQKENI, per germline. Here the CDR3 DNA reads TGTGCCAGCTCACACCCGACTAGCGGGAGGCTCCACGAGCAGTACTTC. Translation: CASSHPTSGRLHEQYF. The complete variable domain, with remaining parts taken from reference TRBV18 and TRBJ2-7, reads NAGVMQNPRHLVRRRGQEARLRCSPMKGHSHVYWYRQLPEEGLKFMVYLQKENIIDESGMPKERFSAEFPKEGPSILRIQQVVRGDSAAYFCASSHPTSGRLHEQYFGPGTRLTVT.

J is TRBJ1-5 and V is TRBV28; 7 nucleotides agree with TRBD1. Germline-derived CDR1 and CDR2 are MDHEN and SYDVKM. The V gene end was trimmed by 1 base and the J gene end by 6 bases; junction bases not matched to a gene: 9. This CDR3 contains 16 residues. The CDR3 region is CASSLFQGVKGQPQHF. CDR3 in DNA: TGTGCCAGCAGTTTATTCCAGGGGGTAAAAGGTCAGCCCCAGCATTTT.

The CDR3 DNA is TGTGCCAGCAGCATGACAGGCACCCGGACTGAAGCTTTCTTT. Translated, it gives CASSMTGTRTEAFF. The chain uses TRBV28 and TRBJ1-1, with a tentative D call TRBD1 (6 bases). The CDR3 totals 14 residues. Germline CDR1 is MDHEN and CDR2 is SYDVKM. Deletions cut 6 bases from V and 5 bases from J, with 16 bases between.

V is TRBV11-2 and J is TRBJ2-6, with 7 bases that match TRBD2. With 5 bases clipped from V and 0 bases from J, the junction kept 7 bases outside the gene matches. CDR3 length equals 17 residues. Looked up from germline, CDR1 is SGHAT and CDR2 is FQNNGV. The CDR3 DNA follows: TGTGCCAGCAGCGCACTAGCGCCAACCTCTGGGGCCAACGTCCTGACTTTC. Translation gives CASSALAPTSGANVLTF.

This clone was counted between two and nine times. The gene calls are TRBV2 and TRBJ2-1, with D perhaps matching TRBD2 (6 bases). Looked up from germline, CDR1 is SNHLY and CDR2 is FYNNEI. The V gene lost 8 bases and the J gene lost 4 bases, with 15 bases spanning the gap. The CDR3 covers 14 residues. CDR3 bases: TGTGCCAGCGGGAAGGTGGGACTGTACAATGAGCAGTTCTTC. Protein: CASGKVGLYNEQFF. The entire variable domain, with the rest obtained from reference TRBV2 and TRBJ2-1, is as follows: EPEVTQTPSHQVTQMGQEVILRCVPISNHLYFYWYRQILGQKVEFLVSFYNNEISEKSEIFDDQFSVERPDGSNFTLKIRSTKLEDSAMYFCASGKVGLYNEQFFGPGTRLTVL.

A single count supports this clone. The CDR3 bases are TGTGCCAGCAGCTTGTTGCTAGCGGGAGGAAATGAGCAGTTCTTC. Translating it yields CASSLLLAGGNEQFF. The chain joins TRBV5-6 to TRBJ2-1; 11 bases line up with TRBD2. CDR3 length equals 15 residues. V trimming: 1 base; J trimming: 7 bases; junction bases outside the gene matches: 4. In germline, CDR1 is SGHDT, CDR2 YYEEEE.